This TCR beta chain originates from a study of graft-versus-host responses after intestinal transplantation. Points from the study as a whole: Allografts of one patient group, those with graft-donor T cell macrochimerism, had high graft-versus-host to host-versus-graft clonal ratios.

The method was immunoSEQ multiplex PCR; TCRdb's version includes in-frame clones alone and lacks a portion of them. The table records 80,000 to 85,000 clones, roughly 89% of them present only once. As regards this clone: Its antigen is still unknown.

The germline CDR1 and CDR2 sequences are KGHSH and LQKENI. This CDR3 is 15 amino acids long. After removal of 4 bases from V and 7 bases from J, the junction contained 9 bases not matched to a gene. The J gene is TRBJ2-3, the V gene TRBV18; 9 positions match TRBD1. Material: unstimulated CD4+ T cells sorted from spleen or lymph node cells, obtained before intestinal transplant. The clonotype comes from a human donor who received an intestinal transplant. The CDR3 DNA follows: TGTGCCAGCTCACGACCGGGACAGGGCCGTTATACGCAGTATTTT. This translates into CASSRPGQGRYTQYF. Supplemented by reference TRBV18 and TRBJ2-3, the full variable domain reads NAGVMQNPRHLVRRRGQEARLRCSPMKGHSHVYWYRQLPEEGLKFMVYLQKENIIDESGMPKERFSAEFPKEGPSILRIQQVVRGDSAAYFCASSRPGQGRYTQYFGPGTRLTVL.